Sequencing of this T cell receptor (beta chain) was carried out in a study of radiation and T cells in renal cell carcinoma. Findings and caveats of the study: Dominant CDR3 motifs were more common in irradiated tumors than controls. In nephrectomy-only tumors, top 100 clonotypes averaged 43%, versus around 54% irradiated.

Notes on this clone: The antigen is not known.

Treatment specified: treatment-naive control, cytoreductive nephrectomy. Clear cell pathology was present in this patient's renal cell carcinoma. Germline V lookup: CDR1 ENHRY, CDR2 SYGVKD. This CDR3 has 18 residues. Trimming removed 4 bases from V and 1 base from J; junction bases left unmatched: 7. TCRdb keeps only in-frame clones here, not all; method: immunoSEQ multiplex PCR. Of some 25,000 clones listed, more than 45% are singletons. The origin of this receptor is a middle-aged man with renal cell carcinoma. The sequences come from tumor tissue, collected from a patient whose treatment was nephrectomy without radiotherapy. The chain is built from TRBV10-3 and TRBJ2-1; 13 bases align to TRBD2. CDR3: CAISGTSGGVESYNEQFF. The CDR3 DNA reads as TGTGCCATCAGTGGGACTAGCGGGGGAGTGGAGTCCTACAATGAGCAGTTCTTC.